This T cell receptor (beta chain) is drawn from a study of OX40 agonist ivuxolimab in advanced cancers. About the study: Three patients had partial responses: one hepatocellular carcinoma, two cutaneous melanoma. General study points: Some patients without response likewise showed low normalized clonal expansion.

Trimming cost V 8 bases and J 2 bases, with 9 bases left between them. This CDR3 has 13 amino acids. Looked up from germline, CDR1 is SGHVS and CDR2 is FQNEAQ. Here immunoSEQ multiplex PCR was the method, and the copy in TCRdb shows in-frame clones only, minus some. This table has fewer than 75,000 clones, 65% to 85% appearing once. On this clone: The antigen is not known.

This receptor was taken from an adult with an advanced solid tumor such as melanoma, head and neck, liver or kidney cancer. The sequencing here drew on CD4+ or CD8+ T cells sorted from blood, taken in a trial of the OX40 agonist ivuxolimab. This chain joins TRBV7-8 and TRBJ2-2; D remains ambiguous. The CDR3 here is CASRIGNTGELFF. CDR3 sequence (DNA): TGTGCCAGCCGAATCGGAAACACCGGGGAGCTGTTTTTT.